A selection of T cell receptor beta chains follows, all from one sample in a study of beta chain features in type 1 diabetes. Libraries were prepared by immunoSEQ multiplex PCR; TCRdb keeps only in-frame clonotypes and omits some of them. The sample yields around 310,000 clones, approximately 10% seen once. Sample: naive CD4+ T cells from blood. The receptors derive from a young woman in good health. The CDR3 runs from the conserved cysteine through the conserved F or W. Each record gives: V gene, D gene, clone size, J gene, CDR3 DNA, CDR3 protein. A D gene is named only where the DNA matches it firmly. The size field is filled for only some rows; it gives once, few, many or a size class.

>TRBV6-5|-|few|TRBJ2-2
TGTGCCAGCAGTCGCGCGACAGGCACCGGGGAGCTGTTTTTT
CASSRATGTGELFF
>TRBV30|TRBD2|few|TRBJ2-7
TGTGCCGGGGAGCGGGATGCCACCGAGCAGTACTTC
CAGERDATEQYF
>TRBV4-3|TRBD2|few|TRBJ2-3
TGCGCCAGCTCCGACTCTCCGGGACTAGCGGGGCCCACGCAGTATTTT
CASSDSPGLAGPTQYF
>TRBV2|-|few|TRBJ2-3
TGTGCCAGCAGTGAGGCCGGCACAGATACGCAGTATTTT
CASSEAGTDTQYF
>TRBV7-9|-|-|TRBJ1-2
TGTGCCAGCAGCCCAAATGGGGAGGGACGAGGCTACACCTTC
CASSPNGEGRGYTF
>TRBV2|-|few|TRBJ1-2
TGTGCCAGCAGTTACAGGGACGGAGGCTACACCTTC
CASSYRDGGYTF
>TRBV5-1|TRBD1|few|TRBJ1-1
TGCGCCAGCAGCGGGGGACAGGAGGGAAACACTGAAGCTTTCTTT
CASSGGQEGNTEAFF
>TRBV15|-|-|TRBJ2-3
TGTGCCACCAGCAAAGCCCGCGGTACGCAGTATTTT
CATSKARGTQYF
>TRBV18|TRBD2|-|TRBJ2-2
TGTGCCAGCTCACGGACTAGCGGGAGATCCGGGGAGCTGTTTTTT
CASSRTSGRSGELFF
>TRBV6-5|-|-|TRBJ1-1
TGTGCCAGCAGCGGCCCTCGGACTCCTTCCCATGAAGCTTTCTTT
CASSGPRTPSHEAFF
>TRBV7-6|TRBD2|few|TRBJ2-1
TGTGCCAGCAGCCCAACTAGCGGGAGTTACAATGAGCAGTTCTTC
CASSPTSGSYNEQFF
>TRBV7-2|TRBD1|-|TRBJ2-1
TGTGCCAGCAGCCCCAGGGGGTCCCTACACATCAATGAGCAGTTCTTC
CASSPRGSLHINEQFF
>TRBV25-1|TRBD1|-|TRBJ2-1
TGTGCCAGCAGTTCGAGACAGGGCCACAATGAGCAGTTCTTC
CASSSRQGHNEQFF
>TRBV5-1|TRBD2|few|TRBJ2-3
TGCGCCAGCAGCTTGGGATTCGGCGGCGGGAGTAGCGGTGCAGATACGCAGTATTTT
CASSLGFGGGSSGADTQYF
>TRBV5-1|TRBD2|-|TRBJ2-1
TGCGCCAGCAGCGGGGGGACTAGCGGGTCCACCTACAATGAGCAGTTCTTC
CASSGGTSGSTYNEQFF
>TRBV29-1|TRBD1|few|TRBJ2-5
TGCAGCGTTGGGACAGGACGGAAGACCCAGTACTTC
CSVGTGRKTQYF
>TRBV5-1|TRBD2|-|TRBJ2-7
TGCGCCAGCAGCTTGTCTGCGGGAGAAGGATACGAGCAGTACTTC
CASSLSAGEGYEQYF
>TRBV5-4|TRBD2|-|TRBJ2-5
TGTGCCAGCAGCTATCTAGCGGGAGGAGAGACCCAGTACTTC
CASSYLAGGETQYF
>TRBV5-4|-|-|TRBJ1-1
TGTGCCAGCAGCCCGCCCCCGTCGGGGATGGGAACTGAAGCTTTCTTT
CASSPPPSGMGTEAFF
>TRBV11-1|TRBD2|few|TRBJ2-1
TGTGCCAGCAGCCCCGCTAGCGGGAGTTTCTCCTACAATGAGCAGTTCTTC
CASSPASGSFSYNEQFF
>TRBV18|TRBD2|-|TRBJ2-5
TGTGCCAGCTCACCCTCGGGACTAGCAGAGACCCAGTACTTC
CASSPSGLAETQYF
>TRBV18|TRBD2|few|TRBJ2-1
TGTGCCAGCTCACCTCGAGGACTAGCGGGAGGGCAGGATGAGCAGTTCTTC
CASSPRGLAGGQDEQFF
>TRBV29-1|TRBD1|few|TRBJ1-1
TGCAGCGTTTACAGGGGCCCTGAAGCTTTCTTT
CSVYRGPEAFF
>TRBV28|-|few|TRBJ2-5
TGTGCCAGCAGTTCTGGGAGGGAGACCCAGTACTTC
CASSSGRETQYF
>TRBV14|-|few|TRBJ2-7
TGTGCCAGCAGCCAAGTTCGGGTCGGAGAGCAGTACTTC
CASSQVRVGEQYF
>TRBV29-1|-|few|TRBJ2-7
TGCAGCGTTGTGCAGTCGGGAGCCAACTCCTACGAGCAGTACTTC
CSVVQSGANSYEQYF
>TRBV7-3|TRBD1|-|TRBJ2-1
TGTGCCAGCAGCTCCCCGGGACAGGGGTCCTACAATGAGCAGTTCTTC
CASSSPGQGSYNEQFF
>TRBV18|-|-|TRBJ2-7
TGTGCCAGCTCACCACCCGCCAGGGAACACGAGCAGTACTTC
CASSPPAREHEQYF
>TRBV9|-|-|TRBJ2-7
TGTGCCAGCAGCGTAGAGGACATGCCTAACGAGCAGTACTTC
CASSVEDMPNEQYF
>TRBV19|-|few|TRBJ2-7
TGTGCCAGTAGACTAAGAGGCGAAGGATCCTACGAGCAGTACTTC
CASRLRGEGSYEQYF
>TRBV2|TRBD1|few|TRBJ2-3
TGTGCCAGCAGTGAATTGGGACAGGGGCGGAATACGCAGTATTTT
CASSELGQGRNTQYF
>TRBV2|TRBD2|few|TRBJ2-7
TGTGCCAGCAGTGAAGAGCGGGGCCCCCACGAGCAGTACTTC
CASSEERGPHEQYF
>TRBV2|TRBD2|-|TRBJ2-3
TGTGCCAGCAGCTCGCAGCGGGAGGCAGATACGCAGTATTTT
CASSSQREADTQYF
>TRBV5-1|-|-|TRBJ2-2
TGCGCCAGCAGCTTTGGCGGGATCAACAAGAACGGGGAGCTGTTTTTT
CASSFGGINKNGELFF
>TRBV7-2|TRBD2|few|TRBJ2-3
TGTGCCAGCAGCGTCAGCGGGAGGGCCTCGGGCCACACAGATACGCAGTATTTT
CASSVSGRASGHTDTQYF
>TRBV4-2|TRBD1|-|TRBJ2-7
TGTGCCAGCAGCCTCCAGGGGGCCTACGAGCAGTACTTC
CASSLQGAYEQYF
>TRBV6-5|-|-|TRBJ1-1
TGTGCCAGCAGTTACAAGGGGCAAGGAGCTTTCTTT
CASSYKGQGAFF
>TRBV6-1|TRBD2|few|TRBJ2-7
TGTGCCAGCAGTGTCCGCGGGGGACCTTACGAGCAGTACTTC
CASSVRGGPYEQYF
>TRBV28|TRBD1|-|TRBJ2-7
TGTGCCAGCAGTTGGGCCTCCGGGACAGGTTCCTACGAGCAGTACTTC
CASSWASGTGSYEQYF
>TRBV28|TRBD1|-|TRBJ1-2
TGTGCCAGCAGTTGGGACAGAGAAAATGGCTACACCTTC
CASSWDRENGYTF
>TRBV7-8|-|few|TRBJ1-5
TGTGCCAGCAGCTCCCTGGGAGACAGGCGCAATCCTCAGCCCCAGCATTTT
CASSSLGDRRNPQPQHF
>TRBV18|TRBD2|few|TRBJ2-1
TGTGCCAGCTCACTCAATGAAGCGGGAGCCGCCTACAATGAGCAGTTCTTC
CASSLNEAGAAYNEQFF
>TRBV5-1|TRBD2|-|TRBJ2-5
TGCGCCAGCAGCCCCGGGACTAGTAGTATTTGGGAGACCCAGTACTTC
CASSPGTSSIWETQYF
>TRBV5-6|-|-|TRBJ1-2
TGTGCCAGCACCCGGGGGACGGAGGGCTACACCTTC
CASTRGTEGYTF
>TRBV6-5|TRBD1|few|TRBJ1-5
TGTGCCAGCAGGGATACAGGGGGCGGTCAGCCCCAGCATTTT
CASRDTGGGQPQHF
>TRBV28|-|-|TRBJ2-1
TGTGCCAGCAGTTTAGGGGGCGGGAGAAGGAATGAGCAGTTCTTC
CASSLGGGRRNEQFF
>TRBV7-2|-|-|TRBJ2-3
TGTGCCAGCAGGCCACCGGGAATGGGGACAGATACGCAGTATTTT
CASRPPGMGTDTQYF